The 3 T cell receptor beta chains below were found in one sample sequenced in a study of blood T cell repertoires in COVID-19. Data came from immunoSEQ multiplex PCR; TCRdb stores just in-frame clones and leaves some out. The data hold more than 300,000 clones, with 90% to 95% observed a single time. Sample: PBMCs or T cells enriched from blood (not recorded which). The receptors come from a woman aged 25 to 39 who had been exposed to COVID-19.

V and J are TRBV4-2 and TRBJ2-3; D possibly corresponds to TRBD1 (5 bases). There are 13 residues in the CDR3. The ends were cut back, 4 bases at V and 6 bases at J, with 11 bases in the middle. Germline loops: CDR1 LGHNA, CDR2 YNFKEQ. CDR3 amino acids: CASSPPGPDTQYF. The CDR3 DNA is TGTGCCAGCAGCCCACCAGGGCCCGATACGCAGTATTTT.

The chain employs TRBV6-5 and TRBJ2-5, with D possibly TRBD2 on 5 matching bases. There are 13 residues in the CDR3. The germline gives CDR1 MNHEY, CDR2 SVGAGI. V was trimmed by 5 bases and J by 2 bases, leaving 9 bases between them. CDR3 DNA: TGTGCCAGCAGTAAACGGGGACAAGAGACCCAGTACTTC. Protein product: CASSKRGQETQYF.

As to this clone: The same CDR3 also results from other DNA sequences found in this sample. The rearrangement joins TRBV5-1 to TRBJ1-1; D is uncertain. The CDR3 extends over 13 amino acids. Germline V lookup: CDR1 SGHRS, CDR2 YFSETQ. The germline V and J ends were trimmed by 2 bases and 3 bases, with 8 bases remaining between them. The CDR3, as DNA: TGCGCCAGCAGCTTAGCGGGTGACACTGAAGCTTTCTTT. This encodes CASSLAGDTEAFF.